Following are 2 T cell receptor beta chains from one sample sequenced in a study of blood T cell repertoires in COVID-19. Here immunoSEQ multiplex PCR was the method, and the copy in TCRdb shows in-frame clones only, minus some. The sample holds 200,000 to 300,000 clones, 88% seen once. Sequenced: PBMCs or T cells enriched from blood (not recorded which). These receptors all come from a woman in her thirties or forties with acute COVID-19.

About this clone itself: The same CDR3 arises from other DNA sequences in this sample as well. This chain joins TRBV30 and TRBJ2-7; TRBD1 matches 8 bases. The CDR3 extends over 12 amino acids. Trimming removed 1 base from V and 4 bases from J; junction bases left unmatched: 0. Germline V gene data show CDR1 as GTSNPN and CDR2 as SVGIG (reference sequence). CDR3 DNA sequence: TGTGCCTGGAGTGGGACAGGGTACGAGCAGTACGTC. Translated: CAWSGTGYEQYV.

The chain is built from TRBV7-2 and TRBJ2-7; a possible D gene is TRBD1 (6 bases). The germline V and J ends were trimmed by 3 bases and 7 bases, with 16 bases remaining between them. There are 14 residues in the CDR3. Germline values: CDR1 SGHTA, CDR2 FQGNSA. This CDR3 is CASSFGPGQPEQYV. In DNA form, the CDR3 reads TGTGCCAGCAGCTTTGGCCCAGGACAGCCAGAGCAGTACGTC.